By share, the clone carrying this T cell receptor (beta chain) counts as medium-sized. Libraries were prepared by immunoSEQ multiplex PCR; TCRdb keeps only in-frame clonotypes and omits some of them. The sample has some 100,000 clones, around 89% seen once. V was pared by 1 base and J by 2 bases, with 4 bases of the junction left unmatched. The CDR3 covers 16 residues. Per germline, CDR1 KGHDR and CDR2 SFDVKD. The sample is drawn from a study of control samples from healthy donors and cancer patients. The receptor was derived from a woman in her forties or fifties in good health. Sequenced material: blood. The chain uses TRBV24-1 and TRBJ2-3, with 8 bases aligning to TRBD2. This CDR3 is CATSDFTSGLTDTQYF. In nucleotides, the CDR3 is TGTGCCACCAGTGATTTTACTAGCGGACTCACAGATACGCAGTATTTT.